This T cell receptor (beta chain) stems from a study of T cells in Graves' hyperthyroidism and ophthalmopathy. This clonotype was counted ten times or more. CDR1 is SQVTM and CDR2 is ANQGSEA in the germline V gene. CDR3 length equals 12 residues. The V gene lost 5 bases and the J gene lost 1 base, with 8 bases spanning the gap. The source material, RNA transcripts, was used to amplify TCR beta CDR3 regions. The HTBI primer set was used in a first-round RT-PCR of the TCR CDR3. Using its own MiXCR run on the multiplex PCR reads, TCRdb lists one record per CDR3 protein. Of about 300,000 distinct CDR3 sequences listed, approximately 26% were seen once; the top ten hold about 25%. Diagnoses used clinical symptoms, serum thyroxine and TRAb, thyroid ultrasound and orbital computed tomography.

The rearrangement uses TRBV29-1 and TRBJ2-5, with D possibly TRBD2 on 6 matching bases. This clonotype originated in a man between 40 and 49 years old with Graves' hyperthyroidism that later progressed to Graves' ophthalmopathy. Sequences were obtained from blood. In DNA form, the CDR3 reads TGCAGCGTTAGTAGCGGCCAAGAGACCCAGTACTTC. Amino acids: CSVSSGQETQYF. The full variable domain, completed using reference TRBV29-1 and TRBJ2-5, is SAVISQKPSRDICQRGTSLTIQCQVDSQVTMMFWYRQQPGQSLTLIATANQGSEATYESGFVIDKFPISRPNLTFSTLTVSNMSPEDSSIYLCSVSSGQETQYFGPGTRLLVL.